Below, 32 T cell receptor beta chains from the same sample are listed, as sequenced in a study of a mutant IDH1 vaccine in newly diagnosed glioma. Time point in this sample: week 5, during vaccination. One vaccine dose held 300 ug of mutant IDH1 20-mer peptide and came with topical imiquimod. Clones were sequenced by immunoSEQ multiplex PCR, and TCRdb holds only the in-frame ones, with some missing. The repertoire includes roughly 51,000 clones, about 80% of them detected once, and 3% to 4% sits in the top ten. What these receptors recognize is not known. Specimen: PBMCs, collected from a glioma patient whose treatment included an IDH1 peptide vaccine. Receptors were obtained from a man in his thirties or forties with glioma.

The chain has TRBV5-4 and TRBJ1-2, with D possibly being TRBD1 (5 bases). The CDR3 spans 16 residues. Germline-derived CDR1 and CDR2 are SGHNT and YYREEE (reference sequence). The ends were cut back, 3 bases at V and 2 bases at J, with 17 bases in the middle. This CDR3 is CASSSDNRRWNYGYTF. The CDR3 bases are TGTGCCAGCAGCTCCGATAACAGGCGATGGAACTATGGCTACACCTTC.

The chain links TRBV5-1 to TRBJ2-5; 7 bases agree with TRBD1. Matching the DNA end better, TRBJ2-7 makes the J call doubtful. CDR3 length: 13 residues. Germline CDR1 and CDR2: SGHRS and YFSETQ. DNA for the CDR3: TGCGCCAGCAGAGTAGGGGGCCACTACGAGCAGTACTTC. This gives the protein CASRVGGHYEQYF.

The chain uses TRBV7-2 and TRBJ1-3; no reliable D call. Germline loops: CDR1 SGHTA, CDR2 FQGNSA. The CDR3 has 15 residues. V lost 2 bases to trimming and J lost 0 bases, with 8 bases between them. DNA for the CDR3: TGTGCCAGCAGCTTAATGAGCCGCTCTGGAAACACCATATATTTT. It codes for CASSLMSRSGNTIYF.

This clone came up once. The chain is built from TRBV25-1 and TRBJ2-3; D gene uncertain. The CDR3 extends over 13 amino acids. In germline, CDR1 is MGHDK, CDR2 SYGVNS. Between the trimmed V and J ends, which lost 4 bases and 4 bases, there was a span of 9 bases. The DNA of the CDR3 is TGTGCCAGCAGTGGTCAGAACGCAGATACGCAGTATTTT. This encodes CASSGQNADTQYF.

V gene TRBV6-5 combines with J gene TRBJ1-2; 7 bases are a match to TRBD1. Germline V gene data show CDR1 as MNHEY and CDR2 as SVGAGI. The CDR3 totals 14 residues. With V trimmed by 7 bases and J by 3 bases, 8 bases remained unmatched. CDR3 DNA sequence: TGTGCCAGCACCGGACCAGGGGGGGACTATGGCTACACCTTC. Its translation is CASTGPGGDYGYTF.

The genes are TRBV6-5 and TRBJ1-5; 7 bases line up with TRBD1. Trimming at V came to 5 bases and at J to 8 bases, leaving 6 bases not matched to a gene. The CDR3 totals 13 residues. From germline, CDR1 is MNHEY and CDR2 SVGAGI. Here the CDR3 reads CASSVQGYEPQHF. The CDR3 region has the DNA TGTGCCAGCAGTGTACAGGGGTATGAGCCCCAGCATTTT.

The V and J genes are TRBV6-6 and TRBJ2-1, with D perhaps given as TRBD1 or TRBD2 (6 bases each). CDR3 length equals 15 residues. V was shortened by 0 bases and J by 5 bases, with 11 bases between the two germline ends. The germline V gene has CDR1 MNHNY and CDR2 SVGAGI (reference sequence). CDR3 sequence: CASSYSGGHDNEQFF. The CDR3 bases are TGTGCCAGCAGTTACTCCGGGGGCCACGACAATGAGCAGTTCTTC.

The chain employs TRBV6-1 and TRBJ2-5; 7 nucleotides align to TRBD2. The DNA end favors TRBJ2-7, so the J call may be wrong. CDR3 length: 15 residues. Germline CDR1 is MNHNS and CDR2 is SASEGT. CDR3 loop: CASSPSGVGSYEQYF. The DNA for the CDR3 is TGTGCCAGCAGCCCCAGCGGGGTAGGGTCCTACGAGCAGTACTTC.

The gene calls are TRBV6-5 and TRBJ1-2; D is undetermined. The V gene's germline CDR1 is MNHEY and CDR2 SVGAGI. The CDR3 consists of 13 residues. With 4 bases removed from V and 10 bases from J, the gap between germline ends came to 16 bases. The CDR3 sequence is CASSCGKGSHYTF. As DNA, the CDR3 is TGTGCCAGCAGTTGCGGGAAGGGTTCCCACTACACCTTC.

This clone occurred a few times. The chain combines TRBV10-3 with TRBJ1-1; weak D call: TRBD1 (6 bases). Germline values: CDR1 ENHRY, CDR2 SYGVKD. The CDR3 has 12 residues. The V end was cut by 5 bases, the J end by 4 bases, with 8 bases between. DNA of the CDR3: TGTGCCATCAGTCCACAGGGCACTGAAGCTTTCTTT. This sequence encodes CAISPQGTEAFF.

The V call is TRBV9, the J call TRBJ2-7; 7 positions match TRBD2. The CDR3 sequence is 15 residues long. Germline V gives CDR1 SGDLS, CDR2 YYNGEE. Trimming cost V 0 bases and J 2 bases; bases outside gene matches: 5. CDR3 protein: CASSVATGGTYEQYF. The CDR3 bases are TGTGCCAGCAGCGTAGCCACCGGGGGGACCTACGAGCAGTACTTC.

In this sample, this clone turned up once. The V call is TRBV27, the J call TRBJ2-1, with 7 bases aligning to TRBD2. The CDR3 is 16 residues long. V gave up 4 bases and J gave up 4 bases; unmatched junction bases: 10. Per germline, CDR1 MNHEY and CDR2 SMNVEV (reference sequence). The CDR3 DNA is TGTGCCAGCAGTTCAAAGGGTAGCGGGCGTTACAATGAGCAGTTCTTC. Translation: CASSSKGSGRYNEQFF.

The chain employs TRBV7-9 and TRBJ1-6; D is undetermined. V dropped 7 bases and J dropped 6 bases, with 16 bases sitting between them. CDR1 is SEHNR and CDR2 is FQNEAQ in the germline V gene (reference sequence). This CDR3 spans 15 amino acids. The CDR3 DNA follows: TGTGCCAGCAATAATGGGGTCGCCCTTAATTCACCCCTCCACTTT. It yields the protein CASNNGVALNSPLHF.

This CDR3 is CASSDASAGRLYEQYF. CDR3 sequence (DNA): TGCGCCAGCAGTGATGCTTCCGCAGGGCGGTTGTACGAGCAGTACTTC. The chain has TRBV10-1 and TRBJ2-7; possibly TRBD1 for D (5 bases). Trimming shortened V by 3 bases and J by 4 bases, and 19 bases separated the two germline ends. The CDR3 loop spans 16 amino acids. In germline, CDR1 is WNHNN, CDR2 SYGVQD (reference sequence).

The sample holds one count of this clone. The V and J genes are TRBV6-5 and TRBJ2-5, with 9 bases that match TRBD1. The germline CDR1 and CDR2 sequences are MNHEY and SVGAGI. CDR3 size: 15 residues. The V segment lost 5 bases and the J segment 11 bases; nucleotides outside the gene matches: 15. The CDR3 spells CASSRTGTGRGEQYF. In DNA, the CDR3 is TGTGCCAGCAGTCGGACCGGGACAGGGCGTGGAGAGCAGTACTTC.

The rearrangement uses TRBV5-4 and TRBJ2-7; 9 positions agree with TRBD2. The junction had 7 bases not matched to a gene; V was cut back by 3 bases and J by 3 bases. The CDR3 extends over 15 amino acids. CDR1 and CDR2 (germline): SGHNT, YYREEE (reference sequence). The CDR3 DNA sequence: TGTGCCAGCAGCTCGCAGCTAGCGGGGTACTACGAGCAGTACTTC. Translated, it gives CASSSQLAGYYEQYF.

This chain links TRBV27 with TRBJ2-2, with D possibly TRBD1 on 5 matching bases. The CDR3 extends over 13 amino acids. V was clipped by 6 bases and J by 1 base, with 6 bases between them. Looked up from germline, CDR1 is MNHEY and CDR2 is SMNVEV (reference sequence). CDR3 residues: CASRQGNTGELFF. CDR3 in DNA: TGTGCCAGCAGGCAGGGGAACACCGGGGAGCTGTTTTTT.

The genes are TRBV27 and TRBJ2-3; D unresolved. The V gene lost 8 bases and the J gene lost 7 bases, with 25 bases spanning the gap. Germline CDR1 reads MNHEY; CDR2 reads SMNVEV (reference sequence). The CDR3 covers 16 residues. The CDR3 reads CASLLSKDASPHTQYF. The CDR3 DNA sequence: TGTGCCAGCTTACTATCGAAGGACGCCTCGCCCCATACGCAGTATTTT.

This clone was detected once. The chain combines TRBV27 with TRBJ2-6; 11 positions match TRBD1. The V segment lost 4 bases and the J segment 4 bases; nucleotides outside the gene matches: 6. CDR1 MNHEY and CDR2 SMNVEV come from the germline V gene (reference sequence). This CDR3 is 17 amino acids long. The CDR3 nucleotides read TGTGCCAGCAGTTCTTGGACAGGGGGCGTAGGGGCCAACGTCCTGACTTTC. Protein: CASSSWTGGVGANVLTF.

This chain links TRBV5-8 with TRBJ2-7, with TRBD2 as a possible D gene (6 bases). Trimming removed 3 bases at V and 2 bases at J, with 15 bases between. The CDR3 has 15 residues. The germline V gene has CDR1 SGHTS and CDR2 YDEGEE. DNA of the CDR3: TGTGCCAGCAGCTGGGGTGCGGGACCTACCTACGAGCAGTACTTC. This translates into CASSWGAGPTYEQYF.

The chain recombines TRBV15 with TRBJ2-4, with 7 bases that match TRBD1. V gave up 6 bases and J gave up 0 bases; unmatched junction bases: 11. Germline CDR1 and CDR2: LNHNV and YYDKDF (reference sequence). The CDR3 is 17 residues long. The CDR3 region has the DNA TGTGCCACCAGTGTAGGGGGCCCTCGTTCAGCCAAAAACATTCAGTACTTC. It encodes CATSVGGPRSAKNIQYF. The complete variable domain, with remaining parts taken from reference TRBV15 and TRBJ2-4, reads DAMVIQNPRYQVTQFGKPVTLSCSQTLNHNVMYWYQQKSSQAPKLLFHYYDKDFNNEADTPDNFQSRRPNTSFCFLDIRSPGLGDTAMYLCATSVGGPRSAKNIQYFGAGTRLSVL.

The chain couples TRBV6-5 to TRBJ1-2, with 9 bases aligning to TRBD1. Losses at the gene ends were 5 bases for V and 8 bases for J; bases not matched to a gene: 6. The CDR3 is 13 residues long. The V gene's germline CDR1 is MNHEY and CDR2 SVGAGI. CDR3 DNA: TGTGCCAGCAGTCGGGACAGGGCAGGAGGCTACACCTTC. Amino acid sequence: CASSRDRAGGYTF.

The rearrangement links TRBV28 to TRBJ2-5; D remains unclear. This CDR3 spans 10 amino acids. The V end was cut by 10 bases, the J end by 6 bases, with 9 bases between. Germline assignment: CDR1 MDHEN and CDR2 SYDVKM. This CDR3 reads CATLRKTQYF. Here the CDR3 DNA reads TGTGCCACCCTCCGGAAGACCCAGTACTTC.

The V and J genes are TRBV29-1 and TRBJ2-2, with 11 nucleotides matching TRBD2. Germline V lookup: CDR1 SQVTM, CDR2 ANQGSEA. The CDR3 extends over 13 amino acids. V shed 5 bases and J 7 bases; nucleotides not matched to a gene: 3. CDR3 residues: CSVLAGGVGELFF. The CDR3, as DNA: TGCAGCGTTCTAGCGGGGGGAGTCGGGGAGCTGTTTTTT.

V is TRBV7-6 and J is TRBJ2-1, with a possible D match to TRBD1 (6 bases). CDR3 size: 14 residues. Germline V CDR1 and CDR2: SGHVS, FNYEAQ. Trimming shortened V by 5 bases and J by 7 bases, and 15 bases separated the two germline ends. In DNA, the CDR3 is TGTGCCAGCAGCCAAACTGGGGGCGGGAATGAGCAGTTCTTC. It specifies CASSQTGGGNEQFF. The variable domain in full, with the rest retrieved from reference TRBV7-6 and TRBJ2-1, is GAGVSQSPRYKVTKRGQDVALRCDPISGHVSLYWYRQALGQGPEFLTYFNYEAQQDKSGLPNDRFSAERPEGSISTLTIQRTEQRDSAMYRCASSQTGGGNEQFFGPGTRLTVL.

The genes are TRBV4-1 and TRBJ2-5; D is perhaps TRBD1 (5 bases). Trimming pared 0 bases from V and 5 bases from J, leaving 16 bases between. Germline V gene sequence: CDR1 MGHRA, CDR2 YSYEKL. This CDR3 is built from 16 residues. In DNA form, the CDR3 reads TGCGCCAGCAGCCAAGAAGGTTTTCAGGGTTCGGAGACCCAGTACTTC. Translation: CASSQEGFQGSETQYF.

The V call is TRBV6-6, the J call TRBJ2-7; D call uncertain. The V end lost 7 bases, the J end lost 3 bases, and 13 bases lay between the germline ends. Germline CDR1 and CDR2: MNHNY and SVGAGI (reference sequence). The CDR3 loop spans 13 amino acids. CDR3: CASMGIIFYEQYF. CDR3 bases: TGTGCCAGCATGGGAATTATTTTCTACGAGCAGTACTTC.

V and J are TRBV6-4 and TRBJ1-6; 7 nucleotides line up with TRBD1. The CDR3 covers 14 residues. V was pared by 4 bases and J by 7 bases, with 4 bases of the junction left unmatched. The germline V gene encodes CDR1 MRHNA and CDR2 SNTAGT. In DNA, the CDR3 is TGTGCCAGCAGTGTCCAGGGGGTAAATTCACCCCTCCACTTT. Its translation: CASSVQGVNSPLHF.

V is TRBV4-2 and J is TRBJ2-7; the D is unclear. V lost 0 bases and J lost 6, with 9 bases in between. CDR1 is LGHNA and CDR2 is YNFKEQ in the germline V gene. CDR3 length: 13 amino acids. The CDR3: CASSQDMGFEQYF. Written as DNA, the CDR3 is TGTGCCAGCAGCCAAGATATGGGTTTCGAGCAGTACTTC.

The chain links TRBV11-2 to TRBJ1-5; TRBD1 aligns across 8 bases. This CDR3 spans 14 amino acids. Germline CDR1 is SGHAT and CDR2 is FQNNGV. V lost 5 bases to trimming and J lost 4 bases; unmatched junction nucleotides: 4. The CDR3 DNA reads TGTGCCAGCAGCCCTGACAGGGGAAATCAGCCCCAGCATTTT. It yields the protein CASSPDRGNQPQHF.

This chain joins TRBV11-2 and TRBJ2-2, with 7 positions matching TRBD1. The junction had 5 bases not matched to a gene; V was cut back by 3 bases and J by 1 base. Germline lookup yields CDR1 SGHAT and CDR2 FQNNGV. The CDR3 loop spans 16 amino acids. CDR3 amino acids: CASSFSRDRNTGELFF. CDR3 coding DNA: TGTGCCAGCAGCTTCAGCCGGGACAGGAACACCGGGGAGCTGTTTTTT.

The gene calls are TRBV6-1 and TRBJ2-7; D may be TRBD2 (6 bases). Germline-derived CDR1 and CDR2 are MNHNS and SASEGT. CDR3 size: 12 residues. Trimming took off 6 bases at V and 6 bases at J, with 12 bases between the two ends. The CDR3 DNA reads as TGTGCCAGCAGGGGGGGAACAGGCGAGCAGTACTTC. Residues: CASRGGTGEQYF.